A single sample gave rise to the 13 T cell receptor beta chains below, sequenced in a study of CD8 T cells in Susac syndrome (dated by TCRdb to between 2019 and 2020). The method was the immunoSEQ multiplex PCR assay. RNA was extracted using the RNeasy kit, and roughly 0.5 to 1 ug of the RNA was reverse transcribed with random hexamers. TCRdb trimmed public reads at Q25 via fastp, called clones via MiXCR and kept in-frame beta chains. Each CDR3 protein appears once, grouped with its most common genes and DNA. This sample lists approximately 120,000 distinct CDR3 sequences; about 93% were detected once. 0.087% of the sample is held by the ten biggest clonotypes. The sample was CD4+ T cells from PBMCs. Receptor source: a human donor in good health.

The rearrangement joins TRBV11-2 to TRBJ2-5; no clear D. CDR1 and CDR2 from the germline V gene are SGHAT and FQNNGV. The CDR3 sequence is 11 residues long. As DNA, the CDR3 is TGTACCGTCTGGCAGCAAGAGACCCAGTACTTC. Its translation: CTVWQQETQYF.

This clonotype was picked up one time. The V call is TRBV20-1, the J call TRBJ2-7; 12 positions match TRBD2. V shed 6 bases and J 4 bases; nucleotides not matched to a gene: 10. This CDR3 has 15 amino acids. The germline V gene has CDR1 DFQATT and CDR2 SNEGSKA (reference sequence). The CDR3 loop reads CSAVPWTSGNYEQYF. The CDR3 nucleotides read TGCAGTGCAGTACCATGGACTAGCGGGAATTACGAGCAGTACTTC.

V is TRBV5-1 and J is TRBJ1-1; tentative D call: TRBD1 (5 bases). Germline CDR1 and CDR2: SGHRS and YFSETQ. V dropped 0 bases and J dropped 0 bases, with 12 bases sitting between them. This CDR3 region has 16 residues. DNA for the CDR3: TGCGCCAGCAGCTTGGCCGGGGCAGGGTTGAACACTGAAGCTTTCTTT. As protein: CASSLAGAGLNTEAFF.

V and J are TRBV29-1 and TRBJ2-5, with a weak D call TRBD1 (6 bases). The CDR3 is 12 amino acids. V gave up 4 bases and J gave up 5 bases, with 11 bases separating them. Germline V gives CDR1 SQVTM, CDR2 ANQGSEA. CDR3 sequence: CSVGTGSETQYF. In DNA form, the CDR3 reads TGCAGCGTTGGAACAGGGAGTGAGACCCAGTACTTC. Looking up the rest from reference TRBV29-1 and TRBJ2-5 gives the full variable domain: SAVISQKPSRDICQRGTSLTIQCQVDSQVTMMFWYRQQPGQSLTLIATANQGSEATYESGFVIDKFPISRPNLTFSTLTVSNMSPEDSSIYLCSVGTGSETQYFGPGTRLLVL.

V gene TRBV20-1 combines with J gene TRBJ2-1; 9 bases match TRBD2. Germline V gene sequence: CDR1 DFQATT, CDR2 SNEGSKA (reference sequence). There are 13 residues in the CDR3. The CDR3 loop reads CSPSGVSYNEQFF. CDR3 DNA: TGCAGCCCTAGCGGGGTGTCCTACAATGAGCAGTTCTTC.

V gene TRBV4-1 combines with J gene TRBJ2-1, with 10 bases that match TRBD2. This CDR3 contains 16 residues. Looked up from germline, CDR1 is MGHRA and CDR2 is YSYEKL. J lost 1 base, V lost 8 bases, and 8 bases had no gene match. For the CDR3, the DNA is TGCGCCAGCGGAGTAGCGGGAGGTTCGTCCTACAATGAGCAGTTCTTC. Translated: CASGVAGGSSYNEQFF.

V usage is TRBV9 and J usage is TRBJ2-1; tentative D call: TRBD1 (6 bases). The length of the CDR3 is 14 residues. The ends were cut back, 3 bases at V and 2 bases at J, with 9 bases in the middle. Germline values: CDR1 SGDLS, CDR2 YYNGEE. CDR3 sequence: CASSEGDTYNEQFF. The CDR3 DNA is TGTGCCAGCAGCGAGGGGGACACCTACAATGAGCAGTTCTTC.

The V call is TRBV2, the J call TRBJ2-6, with D unresolved. CDR3 size: 15 residues. Germline-derived CDR1 and CDR2 are SNHLY and FYNNEI. The V end was cut by 5 bases, the J end by 0 bases, with 8 bases between. The CDR3 DNA follows: TGTGCCAGCAGTTACACGAGCTCTGGGGCCAACGTCCTGACTTTC. Amino acids: CASSYTSSGANVLTF.

Only a few counts were recorded for this clonotype. The chain links TRBV2 to TRBJ2-7; D unclear. With 7 bases removed from V and 4 bases from J, the gap between germline ends came to 8 bases. The germline V gene encodes CDR1 SNHLY and CDR2 FYNNEI. The length of the CDR3 is 11 residues. The DNA of the CDR3 is TGTGCCAGCACCTTCGGTTACGAGCAGTACTTC. Its protein product is CASTFGYEQYF.

This clonotype appeared a single time. The chain employs TRBV19 and TRBJ1-2; maybe TRBD1 (5 bases). V lost 1 base, J lost 6 bases, and 12 bases lay in between. Looked up from germline, CDR1 is LNHDA and CDR2 is SQIVND (reference sequence). The CDR3 is made up of 14 amino acids. The CDR3 loop reads CASSIGPREDGYTF. CDR3 nucleotides: TGTGCCAGTAGTATAGGACCCAGGGAAGATGGCTACACCTTC.

This clonotype was observed once. This rearrangement joins TRBV10-3 to TRBJ2-5, with 10 bases aligning to TRBD1. Trimming cost V 6 bases and J 4 bases; bases outside gene matches: 11. The V gene's germline CDR1 is ENHRY and CDR2 SYGVKD. There are 16 residues in the CDR3. This CDR3 is CAIRADRGRLGETQYF. The CDR3 nucleotides read TGTGCCATCAGGGCCGACAGGGGGCGATTGGGAGAGACCCAGTACTTC.

The chain links TRBV5-6 to TRBJ1-1; D ambiguous. Germline-derived CDR1 and CDR2 are SGHDT and YYEEEE. The CDR3 has 14 residues. The V and J ends lost 5 bases and 5 bases respectively, with 16 bases between them. CDR3 bases: TGTGCCAGCAGTCCCGAGGTCTTGGGGACTGAAGCTTTCTTT. As protein: CASSPEVLGTEAFF.

The chain uses TRBV4-1 and TRBJ2-5, with 9 nucleotides matching TRBD2. J was trimmed by 4 bases and V by 1 base; bases with no gene match: 16. The CDR3 consists of 19 residues. Germline V lookup: CDR1 MGHRA, CDR2 YSYEKL. CDR3 amino acids: CASSQGGLIAGASGETQYF. The CDR3 bases are TGCGCCAGCAGCCAAGGGGGATTGATAGCGGGAGCATCAGGAGAGACCCAGTACTTC.